The source of this T cell receptor (beta chain) is a study of shared clonotypes between healthy human individuals. At the level of the study: The composition of the donors was a couple of women and a few men aged 18 to 49.

Trimming cost V 7 bases and J 7 bases; bases outside gene matches: 5. The CDR3 loop spans 12 amino acids. Germline lookup yields CDR1 MDHEN and CDR2 SYDVKM. Donors included only healthy HIV-negative adults lacking recent acute infections or vaccinations. Donors, without exception, were Caucasian adults residing in Nashville, Tennessee. Here immunoSEQ multiplex PCR was the method, and the copy in TCRdb shows in-frame clones only, minus some. The sample has about 1.1 million clones; roughly 74% are singletons. The chain uses TRBV28 and TRBJ2-7, with TRBD2 identical over 9 bases. The sample taken for sequencing was memory CD4+ T cells from PBMCs. This sample's subset: CD45RA-negative fraction. This TCR was recovered from a man aged 18 to 29 in good health. Some clones in this sample may be carry-over from other donors' samples. This CDR3 is CASTRRGGEQYF. As DNA, the CDR3 is TGTGCCAGCACCCGGCGGGGGGGGGAGCAGTACTTC.